This is a list of T cell receptor beta chains from one sample in a study of T cell repertoires in cytomegalovirus infection. One entry per CDR3 protein, called by TCRdb with MiXCR from the reads. The sample has around 170,000 distinct CDR3 sequences, 13% to 15% seen once. Sequenced sample: PBMCs. Receptors were obtained from a human donor in good health (CMV status not recorded). Some clones in this sample may be carry-over from other donors' samples. The CDR3 runs from the conserved cysteine through the conserved F or W. The D gene is left open where the match is weak. A clone size is listed for some rows: how often the clone was seen (once, few, many), or a class if it is expanded.

D: -; V: TRBV10-3; length: 16; J: TRBJ2-2; size: -; DNA: TGTGCCATCAGTGAGTCGGCGCGGGATAGGGCCGGGGAGCTGTTTTTT; CDR3: CAISESARDRAGELFF
D: TRBD2; V: TRBV7-2; length: 17; J: TRBJ2-5; size: many; DNA: TGTGCCAGCAGCTTGGGTGGGCGGGAGGGCTCGGGGGAGACCCAGTACTTC; CDR3: CASSLGGREGSGETQYF
D: TRBD1; V: TRBV12-3/TRBV12-4; length: 14; J: TRBJ1-1; size: -; DNA: TGTGCCAGCAGTGAGGGACAGGGAGGGACTGAAGCTTTCTTT; CDR3: CASSEGQGGTEAFF
D: TRBD1; V: TRBV12-3/TRBV12-4; length: 17; J: TRBJ1-1; size: few; DNA: TGTGCCAGCAATAGACAGGGGGCCCTTCTTATGAACACTGAAGCTTTCTTT; CDR3: CASNRQGALLMNTEAFF
D: TRBD1; V: TRBV27; length: 15; J: TRBJ2-7; size: few; DNA: TGTGCCAGCAGTTTAACAGGACAGGGATTCAACGAGCAGTACTTC; CDR3: CASSLTGQGFNEQYF
D: -; V: TRBV5-5; length: 17; J: TRBJ1-3; size: few; DNA: TGTGCCAGCAGCTTGGACGCGGCAGGAAGGGTGGGAAACACCATATATTTT; CDR3: CASSLDAAGRVGNTIYF
D: TRBD2; V: TRBV6-2/TRBV6-3; length: 15; J: TRBJ2-1; size: -; DNA: TGTGCCAGCAGTTTAGTCGGGACTAACCACAATGAGCAGTTCTTC; CDR3: CASSLVGTNHNEQFF
D: -; V: TRBV7-2; length: 14; J: TRBJ1-5; size: many; DNA: TGTGCCAGCAGCTTAGCGCTACAGAATCAGCCCCAGCATTTT; CDR3: CASSLALQNQPQHF
D: -; V: TRBV7-9; length: 14; J: TRBJ2-2; size: many; DNA: TGTGCCAGCAGCTTGGAGGGATACACCGGGGAGCTGTTTTTT; CDR3: CASSLEGYTGELFF
D: TRBD2; V: TRBV7-8; length: 18; J: TRBJ2-1; size: many; DNA: TGTGCCAGCACCATTAAATCCGGAGGCGGGAGCTCCTACAATGAGCAGTTCTTC; CDR3: CASTIKSGGGSSYNEQFF
D: -; V: TRBV25-1; length: 11; J: TRBJ1-1; size: once; DNA: TGTGCCAGCGGCGGGGACTTCGCAGCTTTCTTT; CDR3: CASGGDFAAFF
D: TRBD2; V: TRBV28; length: 15; J: TRBJ2-3; size: few; DNA: TGTGCCAGCAGTCCGACGGGACTAGTCACAGATACGCAGTATTTT; CDR3: CASSPTGLVTDTQYF
D: TRBD2; V: TRBV28; length: 20; J: TRBJ2-3; size: many; DNA: TGTGCCAGCAGCTACAATCCCCGTGTTGTAGCGGGAGAGGGTTCAGATACGCAGTATTTT; CDR3: CASSYNPRVVAGEGSDTQYF